This TCR beta chain originates from a study of CD8+CD57+ T cells in acquired aplastic anemia. Patients selected for sequencing had displayed CD8+CD57+ cell expansion by flow cytometry. The CDR3 is 17 residues long. V lost 5 bases and J lost 2; bases outside the gene matches: 12. Germline V gene lookup returns CDR1 SEHNR and CDR2 FQNEAQ (reference sequence). TCR beta VDJ and CDR3 profiling used genomic DNA as template. TCRdb re-analysed the reads in MiXCR, keeping a single row per CDR3 protein. This sample yields hundreds of thousands of distinct CDR3 sequences, of which around 43% are seen a single time; under 9% belongs to the top ten.

The sequence was collected from a human donor with aplastic anemia. V is TRBV7-9 and J is TRBJ1-1; 9 bases are shared with TRBD1. Sequencing input: sorted CD4+, CD8+, or CD8+CD57+ T cells (not recorded which) from PBMCs. The CDR3 protein is CASSPQTGTGTNTEAFF. The CDR3 nucleotides are TGTGCCAGCAGCCCCCAGACCGGGACAGGGACAAACACTGAAGCTTTCTTT. The whole variable domain, filled in from reference TRBV7-9 and TRBJ1-1, reads DTGVSQNPRHKITKRGQNVTFRCDPISEHNRLYWYRQTLGQGPEFLTYFQNEAQLEKSRLLSDRFSAERPKGSFSTLEIQRTEQGDSAMYLCASSPQTGTGTNTEAFFGQGTRLTVV.